The text below deals with one T cell receptor (beta chain). No antigen is known for it. This sample stems from a study of shared clonotypes between healthy human individuals. Study-level points and caveats: Four donors had about 5% of their naive CD4 clonotypes in common.

CDR1 is SGHRS and CDR2 is YFSETQ in the germline V gene. V was trimmed by 4 bases and J by 3 bases, leaving 14 bases between them. This CDR3 has 14 residues. Every subset had its genomic DNA shared out evenly among several immunoSEQ plates. Only in-frame clones appear in the TCRdb table, and some are missing; sequencing was by immunoSEQ multiplex PCR. The profile shows roughly 2,500,000 clones, approximately 94% of them singletons. The V gene is TRBV5-1, the J gene TRBJ2-7, with D possibly matching TRBD2 (6 bases). This receptor was identified in a man between 18 and 29 years old in good health. Some clones in this sample may be carry-over from other donors' samples. Sequenced sample: naive CD4+ T cells from PBMCs. This sample's subset: CD45RA+ positively selected. Here the CDR3 DNA reads TGCGCCAGCAGCGACCCGGGAGTCCTCTACGAGCAGTACTTC. Residues: CASSDPGVLYEQYF. Complete variable domain (other parts from reference TRBV5-1 and TRBJ2-7): KAGVTQTPRYLIKTRGQQVTLSCSPISGHRSVSWYQQTPGQGLQFLFEYFSETQRNKGNFPGRFSGRQFSNSRSEMNVSTLELGDSALYLCASSDPGVLYEQYFGPGTRLTVT.